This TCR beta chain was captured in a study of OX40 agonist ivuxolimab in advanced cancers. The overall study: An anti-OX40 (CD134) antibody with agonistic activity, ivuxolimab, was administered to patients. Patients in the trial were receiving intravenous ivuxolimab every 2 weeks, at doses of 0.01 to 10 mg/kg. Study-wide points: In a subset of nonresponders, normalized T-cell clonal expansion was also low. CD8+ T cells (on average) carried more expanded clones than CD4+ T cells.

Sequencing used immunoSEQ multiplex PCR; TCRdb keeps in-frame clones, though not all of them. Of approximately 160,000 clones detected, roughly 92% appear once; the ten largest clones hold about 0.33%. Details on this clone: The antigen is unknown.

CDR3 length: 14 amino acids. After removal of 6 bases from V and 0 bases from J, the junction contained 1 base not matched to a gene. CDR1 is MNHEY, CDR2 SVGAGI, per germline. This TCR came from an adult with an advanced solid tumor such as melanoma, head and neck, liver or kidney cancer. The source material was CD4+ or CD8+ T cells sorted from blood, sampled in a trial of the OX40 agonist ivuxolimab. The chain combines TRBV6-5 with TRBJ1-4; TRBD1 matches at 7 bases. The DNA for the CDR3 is TGTGCCAGCAGGGGGACAGCAACTAATGAAAAACTGTTTTTT. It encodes CASRGTATNEKLFF.